These T cell receptor beta chains were read from a single sample in a study of metastatic and nonmetastatic thyroid tumors. MiXCR was used by TCRdb to re-call the PCR reads. The sample holds tens of thousands of clones, less than 25% seen once. Specimen: blood. These receptor sequences come from a female donor with papillary thyroid cancer or a benign thyroid nodule (not recorded which). Some clones in this sample may be carry-over from other donors' samples. The CDR3 runs from the conserved cysteine through the conserved F or W. The D gene is left open where the match is weak. Clone size appears in some rows only: once, few, many, or a class for an expanded clone.

d_call	clone_size	v_call	j_call	cdr3_nt	cdr3_aa
NA	NA	TRBV18	TRBJ1-1	TGTGCCAGCTCACCCGGACAGAGGGGCACTGAAGCTTTCTTT	CASSPGQRGTEAFF
NA	many	TRBV9	TRBJ1-2	TGTGCCAGCAGCGGACAGGTGGGGAAGGGGGGCTACACCTTC	CASSGQVGKGGYTF
NA	many	TRBV2	TRBJ1-6	TGTGCCAGCAAAGGAGATGAGGATTCACCCCTCCACTTT	CASKGDEDSPLHF
TRBD2	NA	TRBV11-1	TRBJ2-7	TGTGCCAGCACGGGGAGGAACAAAGCGGGAGGGCCGCTCGAGCAGTACTTC	CASTGRNKAGGPLEQYF
NA	few	TRBV28	TRBJ2-3	TGTGCCAGCAGTTTCCGGAAGTCCGATGATACGCAGTATTTT	CASSFRKSDDTQYF
TRBD1	many	TRBV7-3	TRBJ1-1	TGTGCCAGCAGCCCTCAGGGGGCAGGTACTGAAGCTTTCTTT	CASSPQGAGTEAFF
TRBD2	many	TRBV2	TRBJ2-2	TGTGCCAGCAGTGATGGCGGGAGGGCCTACACCGGGGAGCTGTTTTTT	CASSDGGRAYTGELFF
TRBD2	NA	TRBV13	TRBJ2-7	TGTGCCAGCAGCTCACCAACGGGACAGGTGACTAGCGGGAGGATAGAGCAGTACTTC	CASSSPTGQVTSGRIEQYF
TRBD2	medium-sized	TRBV6-1	TRBJ2-7	TGTGCCAGCAGAGAAGCGGGAATGATGAACGAGCAGTACTTC	CASREAGMMNEQYF
TRBD2	NA	TRBV2	TRBJ2-2	TGTGCCAGCAGTGTTTATGTATTAGGACTAGCGGGAAACACCGGGGAGCTGTTTTTT	CASSVYVLGLAGNTGELFF
TRBD1	NA	TRBV9	TRBJ2-5	TGTTCTAGCAGCGAGGGACAGGGACTAGAGACCCAGTACTTC	CSSSEGQGLETQYF
TRBD1	many	TRBV7-3	TRBJ2-5	TGTGCCAGCAGCTCCCCGGGACAGGGGGAGACCCAGTACTTC	CASSSPGQGETQYF
NA	medium-sized	TRBV28	TRBJ2-7	TGTGCCAGCAGGTCGGGGTCAGCCTACGAGCAGTACTTC	CASRSGSAYEQYF
TRBD1	many	TRBV6-4	TRBJ1-2	TGTGCCAGCAGTGCAAGGTGGGACAGGGACAGACCGATATATGGCTACACCTTC	CASSARWDRDRPIYGYTF
TRBD1	NA	TRBV13	TRBJ1-2	TGTGCCAGCACCAATACACGGGACAGGGACGGCTACACCTTC	CASTNTRDRDGYTF
NA	NA	TRBV5-8	TRBJ2-5	TGTGCCAGCAGCCATGGGACCAGCGGGGAGACCCAGTACTTC	CASSHGTSGETQYF
NA	NA	TRBV5-1	TRBJ1-1	TGCGCCAGCAGCTTGGGCCCCAGGGGCATGAACACTGAAGCTTTCTTT	CASSLGPRGMNTEAFF
NA	few	TRBV6-1	TRBJ2-1	TGTGCCAGCAGACCGAGGTACAATGAGCAGTTCTTC	CASRPRYNEQFF
NA	many	TRBV29-1	TRBJ1-1	TGCAGCGGCTCCTACAACACTGAAGCTTTCTTT	CSGSYNTEAFF
NA	many	TRBV10-3	TRBJ2-7	TGTGCCTCGCGCGAGCATTTAAACGAGCAGTACTTC	CASREHLNEQYF